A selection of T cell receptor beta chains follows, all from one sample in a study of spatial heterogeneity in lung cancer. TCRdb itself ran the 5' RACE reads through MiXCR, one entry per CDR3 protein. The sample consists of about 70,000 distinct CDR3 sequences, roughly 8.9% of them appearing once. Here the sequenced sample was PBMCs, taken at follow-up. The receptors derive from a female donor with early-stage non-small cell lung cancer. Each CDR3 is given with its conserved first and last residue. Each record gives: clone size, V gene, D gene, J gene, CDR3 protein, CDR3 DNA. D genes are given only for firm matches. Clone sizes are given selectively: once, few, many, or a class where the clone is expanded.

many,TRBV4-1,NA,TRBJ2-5,CASSQGRDQYF,TGCGCCAGCAGCCAAGGGAGAGACCAGTACTTC
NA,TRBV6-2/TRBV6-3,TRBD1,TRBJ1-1,CASSLIDRGTEAFF,TGTGCCAGCAGCCTTATCGACAGGGGCACTGAAGCTTTCTTT
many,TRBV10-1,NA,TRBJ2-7,CASSPGRTYEQYF,TGCGCCAGCAGCCCCGGGCGAACCTACGAGCAGTACTTC
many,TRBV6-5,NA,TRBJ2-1,CASSYNLDGSSYNEQFF,TGTGCCAGCAGTTACAACTTAGACGGGAGCTCCTACAATGAGCAGTTCTTC
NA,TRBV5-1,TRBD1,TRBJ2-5,CASGLNRGGETQYF,TGCGCCAGCGGGTTAAACAGGGGTGGAGAGACCCAGTACTTC
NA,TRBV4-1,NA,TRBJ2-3,CASSQDMGVSDTQYF,TGCGCCAGCAGCCAAGATATGGGCGTTTCAGATACGCAGTATTTT
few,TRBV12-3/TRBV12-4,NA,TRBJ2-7,CASSPDQLDGSYEQYF,TGTGCCAGCAGTCCAGATCAACTAGACGGGTCCTACGAGCAGTACTTC
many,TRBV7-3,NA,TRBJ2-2,CASSFRQGTGELFF,TGTGCCAGCAGCTTCAGACAAGGCACCGGGGAGCTGTTTTTT
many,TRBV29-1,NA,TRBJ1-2,CSSVEGNGYTF,TGCAGCTCAGTGGAGGGGAATGGCTACACCTTC
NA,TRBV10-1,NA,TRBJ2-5,CASNENGETQYF,TGCGCCAGCAATGAAAATGGAGAGACCCAGTACTTC
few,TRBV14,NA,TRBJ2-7,CASSPLSQTYEQYF,TGTGCCAGCAGCCCTTTGTCACAGACCTACGAGCAGTACTTC
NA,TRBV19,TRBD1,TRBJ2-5,CASSARQGNGETQYF,TGTGCCAGTAGTGCCAGACAGGGAAATGGGGAGACCCAGTACTTC
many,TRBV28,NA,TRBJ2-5,CASSPRTSGEKETQYF,TGTGCCAGCAGTCCCCGGACATCCGGGGAGAAAGAGACCCAGTACTTC
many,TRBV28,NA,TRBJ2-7,CASRGWGNEQYF,TGTGCCAGCAGGGGATGGGGGAACGAGCAGTACTTC
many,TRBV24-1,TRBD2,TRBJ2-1,CATSETSGSLNEQFF,TGTGCCACCAGTGAGACTAGCGGGAGTTTGAATGAGCAGTTCTTC
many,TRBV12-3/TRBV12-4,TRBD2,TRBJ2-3,CASSPGGDTDTQYF,TGTGCCAGCAGCCCGGGGGGGGACACAGATACGCAGTATTTT
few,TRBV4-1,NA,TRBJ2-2,CASSQVGGLNTGELFF,TGCGCCAGCAGCCAAGTAGGGGGACTCAACACCGGGGAGCTGTTTTTT
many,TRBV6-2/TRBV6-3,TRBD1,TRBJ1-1,CASRPSTGGGTEAFF,TGTGCCAGCAGACCCTCAACAGGGGGCGGAACTGAAGCTTTCTTT
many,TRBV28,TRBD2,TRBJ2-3,CASNFGTSGRLESQYF,TGTGCCAGCAATTTTGGGACTAGCGGGAGGCTGGAGTCGCAGTATTTT
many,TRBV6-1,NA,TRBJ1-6,CASSERDSSYNSPLHF,TGTGCCAGCAGTGAAAGGGATAGCTCCTATAATTCACCCCTCCACTTT
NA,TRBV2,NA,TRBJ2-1,CASTEGQYNEQFF,TGTGCCAGCACCGAAGGACAATACAATGAGCAGTTCTTC
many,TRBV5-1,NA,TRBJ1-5,CASSPQGDQPQHF,TGCGCCAGCAGCCCCCAAGGGGACCAGCCCCAGCATTTT
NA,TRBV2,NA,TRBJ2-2,CASTIGRLNTGELFF,TGTGCCAGCACCATCGGACGGTTGAACACCGGGGAGCTGTTTTTT
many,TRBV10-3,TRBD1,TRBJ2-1,CASSGTGARDEQFF,TGTGCCTCCTCCGGGACAGGGGCAAGGGATGAGCAGTTCTTC
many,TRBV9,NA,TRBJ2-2,CASSVVGTGELFF,TGTGCCAGCAGCGTAGTAGGCACCGGGGAGCTGTTTTTT
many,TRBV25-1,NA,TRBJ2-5,CASRQEIETQYF,TGTGCCAGCAGACAGGAGATTGAGACCCAGTACTTC
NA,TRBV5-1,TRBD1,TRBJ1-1,CASSSGTGGTEAFF,TGCGCCAGCAGCTCCGGGACAGGGGGCACTGAAGCTTTCTTT
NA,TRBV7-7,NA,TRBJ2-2,CAWGGYSGELFF,TGTGCCTGGGGGGGCTACTCAGGGGAGCTGTTTTTT
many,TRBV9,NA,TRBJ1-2,CASSVGVYGYTF,TGTGCCAGCAGCGTAGGGGTCTATGGCTACACCTTC
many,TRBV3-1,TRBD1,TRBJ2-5,CASSQEETGGKTQYF,TGTGCCAGCAGCCAAGAAGAAACAGGGGGTAAGACCCAGTACTTC
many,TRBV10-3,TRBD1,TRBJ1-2,CAIGRDRAREERNGYTF,TGTGCCATCGGCCGGGACAGGGCCCGTGAAGAGAGGAATGGCTACACCTTC
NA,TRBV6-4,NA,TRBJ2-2,CASKRGPGGELFF,TGTGCCAGCAAACGGGGGCCCGGAGGGGAGCTGTTTTTT
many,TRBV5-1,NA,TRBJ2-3,CASSLSGGSTDTQYF,TGCGCCAGCAGCTTGTCCGGGGGCTCGACAGATACGCAGTATTTT
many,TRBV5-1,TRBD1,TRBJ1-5,CASSRDSQNQPQHF,TGCGCCAGCAGCCGGGACAGCCAGAATCAGCCCCAGCATTTT
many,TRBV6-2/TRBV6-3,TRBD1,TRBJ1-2,CASRTGTGYGYTF,TGTGCCAGCAGGACCGGGACAGGGTATGGCTACACCTTC
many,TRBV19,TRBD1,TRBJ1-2,CASSKDRTNYGYTF,TGTGCCAGTAGTAAGGACAGGACTAACTATGGCTACACCTTC
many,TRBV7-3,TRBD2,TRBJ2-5,CASSVSGGRETQYF,TGTGCCAGCAGCGTCTCGGGGGGAAGAGAGACCCAGTACTTC
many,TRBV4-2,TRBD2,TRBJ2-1,CASSQADGSGPYNEQFF,TGTGCCAGCAGCCAAGCAGACGGTAGCGGGCCCTACAATGAGCAGTTCTTC
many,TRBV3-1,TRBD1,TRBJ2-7,CASSPSTGTYEQYF,TGTGCCAGCAGCCCGTCGACAGGGACCTACGAGCAGTACTTC
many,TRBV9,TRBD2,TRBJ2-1,CASRRGGASSYNEQFF,TGTGCCAGCCGTAGGGGAGGGGCGAGCTCCTACAATGAGCAGTTCTTC
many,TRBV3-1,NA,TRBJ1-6,CASSRSGEGNSPLHF,TGTGCCAGCAGCCGTTCTGGAGAGGGGAATTCACCCCTCCACTTT
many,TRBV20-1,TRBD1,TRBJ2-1,CSAVGQGGMNEQFF,TGCAGTGCGGTTGGACAGGGTGGCATGAATGAGCAGTTCTTC
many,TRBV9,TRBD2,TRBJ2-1,CASSHGGTSGRAGSYNEQFF,TGTGCCAGCAGCCATGGAGGGACTAGCGGGAGGGCGGGCTCCTACAATGAGCAGTTCTTC
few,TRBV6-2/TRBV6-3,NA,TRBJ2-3,CASSYGLDTDTQYF,TGTGCCAGCAGTTATGGGCTAGACACAGATACGCAGTATTTT
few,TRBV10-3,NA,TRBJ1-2,CAISTGTDYGYTF,TGTGCCATCAGCACAGGGACGGATTATGGCTACACCTTC
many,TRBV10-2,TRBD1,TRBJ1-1,CASRMTGGMNTEAFF,TGCGCCAGCCGAATGACAGGGGGAATGAACACTGAAGCTTTCTTT
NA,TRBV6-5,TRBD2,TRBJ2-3,CASSYSLAVDTQYF,TGTGCCAGCAGTTACTCCCTAGCGGTAGATACGCAGTATTTT
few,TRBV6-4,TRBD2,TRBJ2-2,CASSDGTSGTNGELFF,TGTGCCAGCAGTGACGGGACTAGCGGGACAAACGGGGAGCTGTTTTTT
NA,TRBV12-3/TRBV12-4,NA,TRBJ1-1,CASSFWGESTEAFF,TGTGCCAGCAGTTTTTGGGGCGAGAGCACTGAAGCTTTCTTT
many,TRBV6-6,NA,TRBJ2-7,CASSYGKAEQYF,TGTGCCAGCAGTTACGGGAAGGCCGAGCAGTACTTC
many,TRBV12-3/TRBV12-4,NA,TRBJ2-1,CASSFELENNEQFF,TGTGCCAGCAGTTTTGAACTAGAAAACAATGAGCAGTTCTTC
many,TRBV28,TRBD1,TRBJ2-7,CASSAGTAFYEQYF,TGTGCCAGCAGCGCCGGGACAGCATTCTACGAGCAGTACTTC
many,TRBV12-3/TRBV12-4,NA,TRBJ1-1,CASSLGERSEAFF,TGTGCCAGCAGTTTGGGGGAGCGGAGTGAAGCTTTCTTT
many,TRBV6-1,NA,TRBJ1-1,CASTSDLGAEAFF,TGTGCCAGCACCTCTGATCTTGGCGCTGAAGCTTTCTTT
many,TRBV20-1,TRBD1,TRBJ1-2,CSAPLGWDSTYGYTF,TGCAGTGCTCCTTTGGGGTGGGACAGCACCTATGGCTACACCTTC
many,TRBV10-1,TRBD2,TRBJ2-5,CASSPAGGQETQYF,TGCGCCAGCAGTCCAGCGGGAGGACAAGAGACCCAGTACTTC